The rows below give T cell receptor beta chains drawn from one sample of a study of blood T cells in healthy people across ages. Each CDR3 protein gets one entry after TCRdb re-called the 5' RACE reads with MiXCR. The sample includes fewer than 900,000 distinct CDR3 sequences, approximately 43% of them seen just once. Sequencing input: blood. The receptors were sampled from a woman aged 55-70 years in good health. CDR3s include the opening cysteine and the closing phenylalanine or tryptophan. A D gene is named only where the DNA matches it firmly. Expanded clones get a size class; other rows say once, few or many, or leave the size out.

D gene,clone size,J gene,V gene,CDR3 DNA,CDR3 protein
TRBD1,-,TRBJ2-3,TRBV20-1,TGCAGTGCTAGAAAGACAGGGGGCGGGACAGATACGCAGTATTTT,CSARKTGGGTDTQYF
-,-,TRBJ1-2,TRBV3-1,TGTGCCAGCAGCCAATACAGGACCTTAACTAACTATGGCTACACCTTC,CASSQYRTLTNYGYTF
-,-,TRBJ2-2,TRBV7-2,TGTGCCAGCAGCCCTTTCCCCGGCACCGGGGAGCTGTTTTTT,CASSPFPGTGELFF
-,-,TRBJ2-7,TRBV15,TGTGCCACCAGCAGAGAGAGGGGTTTCTCCTACGAGCAGTACTTC,CATSRERGFSYEQYF
-,-,TRBJ2-5,TRBV6-5,TGTGCCACCACCGCGGGTTACAACAATGAGCAGTACTTC,CATTAGYNNEQYF
-,-,TRBJ2-7,TRBV5-6,TGTGCCAGCAGCTCCCTGGGGACACTCTACGAGCAGTACTTC,CASSSLGTLYEQYF
-,-,TRBJ1-5,TRBV7-2,TGTGCCAGCAGCTTTACCCCCCGAGGCAATCAGCCCCAGCATTTT,CASSFTPRGNQPQHF
-,once,TRBJ1-4,TRBV28,TGTGCCGGCAGTTTATTGAGGCGGACAGCAACTAATGAAAAACTGTTTTTT,CAGSLLRRTATNEKLFF
TRBD2,-,TRBJ2-1,TRBV27,TGTGCCAGCAGTTTATCGGGGAGCGGGACTTTCAATGAGCAGTTCTTC,CASSLSGSGTFNEQFF
TRBD2,-,TRBJ2-2,TRBV9,TGTGCCAGCAGCCCCCGGACTAGCACCGGGGAGCTGTTTTTT,CASSPRTSTGELFF
TRBD1,-,TRBJ1-1,TRBV29-1,TGCAGCGGTCACAGGGGGGACACTGAAGCTTTCTTT,CSGHRGDTEAFF
-,few,TRBJ2-1,TRBV11-2,TGTGCCAGCAGCTTAGGGGGGCTGGCTAGCGGTTACAATGAGCAGTTCTTC,CASSLGGLASGYNEQFF
TRBD1,-,TRBJ1-2,TRBV6-1,TGTGCCAGCAGTGATACAGGGGGCGCCCACTATGGCTACACCTTC,CASSDTGGAHYGYTF
TRBD2,few,TRBJ2-1,TRBV7-9,TGTGCCAGCAGCTTAGCGCTAGGGCGGACTAGCGGGACCTACAATGAGCAGTTCTTC,CASSLALGRTSGTYNEQFF
TRBD2,-,TRBJ2-1,TRBV5-1,TGCGCCAGCAGCTCATCGAGCGGGAGCCATGAGCAGTTCTTC,CASSSSSGSHEQFF
TRBD2,-,TRBJ2-7,TRBV5-1,TGCGCCAGCAGCTTGGTCTCGGGACTAGCGGGGAGAAACTCCTACGAGCAGTACTTC,CASSLVSGLAGRNSYEQYF
-,few,TRBJ2-7,TRBV3-1,TGTGCCAGCAGCCAACCTGCGACCATTCCGACGTACGAGCAGTACTTC,CASSQPATIPTYEQYF
-,-,TRBJ2-5,TRBV7-2,TGTGCCAGCAGCTTTCGTACCCAGGCCCAGACCCAGTACTTC,CASSFRTQAQTQYF
-,few,TRBJ1-5,TRBV11-1,TGTGCCAGCAGCTTGTATGGCGTCAACCAGCCCCAGCATTTT,CASSLYGVNQPQHF
-,-,TRBJ2-1,TRBV3-1,TGTGCCAGCAGCCAAGCCAACTTTGAGCAGTTCTTC,CASSQANFEQFF
-,few,TRBJ2-7,TRBV7-6,TGTGCCAGCAGCTTAGCTACAGAAGACTACGAGCAGTACTTC,CASSLATEDYEQYF
TRBD2,-,TRBJ2-7,TRBV20-1,TGCAGTGCTAGAGATCCAACTAGCGAGTTTTACGAGCAGTACTTC,CSARDPTSEFYEQYF
TRBD1,few,TRBJ2-1,TRBV10-3,TGTGCCACCAGACCGGGACAGGGGGTTCATGAGCAGTTCTTC,CATRPGQGVHEQFF
-,-,TRBJ2-5,TRBV9,TGTGCCAGCAGCGTTGGCCCGGCGGTGAAAGAGACCCAGTACTTC,CASSVGPAVKETQYF
-,-,TRBJ2-2,TRBV12-1,TGTGCCAGCAGCTTTGGGTGCGAGAACACCGGGGAGCTGTTTTTT,CASSFGCENTGELFF
TRBD1,-,TRBJ2-3,TRBV6-5,TGTGCCAGCAGTTTCCGGACAGGGGCGAGCACAGATACGCAGTATTTT,CASSFRTGASTDTQYF
-,few,TRBJ1-2,TRBV12-3/TRBV12-4,TGTGCCAGCAGTCCGACAGGACGGAAATATGGCTACACCTTC,CASSPTGRKYGYTF
TRBD2,-,TRBJ2-1,TRBV5-1,TGCGCCAGCAGCTGGGTAGCGGGGGGGCCGGCTGAGCAGTTCTTC,CASSWVAGGPAEQFF
TRBD2,-,TRBJ2-5,TRBV2,TGTGCCAGCAGTGAGGGAAAGGGAGGGCAGACCCAGTACTTC,CASSEGKGGQTQYF
-,-,TRBJ1-1,TRBV7-9,TGTGCCCGCAGAACCTCACAATCGTTCATGAACACTGAAGCTTTCTTT,CARRTSQSFMNTEAFF
TRBD2,few,TRBJ2-1,TRBV12-3/TRBV12-4,TGTGCCAGCAGTTTAAGGAACTCGGGACTAGCGGGGGGTTTCCAGTTCTTC,CASSLRNSGLAGGFQFF
-,few,TRBJ1-1,TRBV12-3/TRBV12-4,TGTGCCAGCAGTAAAGGGTTGAACACTGAAGCTTTCTTT,CASSKGLNTEAFF